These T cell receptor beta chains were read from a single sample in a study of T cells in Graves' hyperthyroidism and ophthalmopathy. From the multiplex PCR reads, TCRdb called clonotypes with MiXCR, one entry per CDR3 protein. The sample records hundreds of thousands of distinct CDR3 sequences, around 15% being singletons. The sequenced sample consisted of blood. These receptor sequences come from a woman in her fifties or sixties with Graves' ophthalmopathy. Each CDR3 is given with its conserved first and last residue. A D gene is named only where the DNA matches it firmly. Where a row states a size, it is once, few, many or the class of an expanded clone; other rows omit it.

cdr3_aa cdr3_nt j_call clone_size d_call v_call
CSVLDRGSYEQYF TGCAGCGTTTTGGACAGGGGGAGTTACGAGCAGTACTTC TRBJ2-7 few TRBD1 TRBV29-1
CASSSTQPSTGDYGYTF TGTGCCAGCAGTTCTACCCAACCCTCGACAGGGGACTATGGCTACACCTTC TRBJ1-2 many TRBD1 TRBV12-3/TRBV12-4
CASSYSGAQPQHF TGTGCCAGCAGTTATTCGGGGGCCCAGCCCCAGCATTTT TRBJ1-5 - - TRBV6-2/TRBV6-3
CASSFGGAFETQYF TGTGCCAGCAGTTTTGGGGGGGCCTTCGAGACCCAGTACTTC TRBJ2-5 many - TRBV27
CASTRDSGIIGSYNEQFF TGTGCCAGCACCCGGGATAGCGGGATAATTGGCTCCTACAATGAGCAGTTCTTC TRBJ2-1 many TRBD2 TRBV28
CASSPGVGLRGNQPQHF TGTGCCAGCTCACCCGGAGTGGGACTCCGGGGCAATCAGCCCCAGCATTTT TRBJ1-5 - - TRBV18
CASSLVWEARDEQFF TGTGCCAGCAGCTTAGTTTGGGAGGCCAGGGATGAGCAGTTCTTC TRBJ2-1 few - TRBV13
CASSLSTGANVLTF TGTGCCAGCAGCTTATCTACAGGGGCCAACGTCCTGACTTTC TRBJ2-6 many - TRBV7-2
CASSQETGSGELFF TGTGCCAGCAGCCAAGAAACGGGTTCCGGGGAGCTGTTTTTT TRBJ2-2 - - TRBV28
CATSDGRDIKNIQYF TGTGCCACCAGTGACGGCCGGGACATTAAAAACATTCAGTACTTC TRBJ2-4 - - TRBV24-1
CASSEQGPKYGYTF TGTGCCAGCAGTGAGCAGGGGCCGAAATATGGCTACACCTTC TRBJ1-2 many - TRBV2
CASSEVSPLHF TGTGCCAGCAGTGAGGTGTCACCCCTCCACTTT TRBJ1-6 many - TRBV2
CAEGRGNEQFF TGTGCCGAAGGAAGGGGGAATGAGCAGTTCTTC TRBJ2-1 many - TRBV12-3/TRBV12-4
CASSPPVPAAQYF TGTGCCAGCTCACCTCCGGTCCCGGCTGCGCAGTACTTC TRBJ2-7 few - TRBV18
CASSESGGAGDTQYF TGTGCCAGCAGTGAATCAGGGGGCGCGGGAGATACGCAGTATTTT TRBJ2-3 few TRBD1 TRBV2
CSASWGNYGYTF TGCAGTGCTAGCTGGGGAAACTATGGCTACACCTTC TRBJ1-2 many - TRBV20-1
CASNLLVQNGYTF TGTGCCAGCAATTTGCTCGTTCAGAATGGCTACACCTTC TRBJ1-2 many - TRBV28
CATTLDRGDRSGHTF TGTGCCACGACCCTCGACAGGGGGGACCGGAGCGGCCACACCTTC TRBJ1-2 many TRBD1 TRBV2
CAIRGGNEKLFF TGTGCCATACGGGGGGGCAATGAAAAACTGTTTTTT TRBJ1-4 - - TRBV10-3
CASNEQPQHF TGTGCCAGCAATGAGCAGCCCCAGCATTTT TRBJ1-5 few - TRBV6-1
CASSLVTGASSGSTIYF TGTGCCAGCAGCTTAGTTACGGGGGCAAGCTCTGGAAGCACCATATATTTT TRBJ1-3 - - TRBV7-2
CAWSVGGSSDTQYF TGTGCCTGGAGTGTAGGCGGGAGTAGCGATACGCAGTATTTT TRBJ2-3 few TRBD2 TRBV30
CAISRTGGKNTEAFF TGTGCCATCAGCCGGACAGGGGGCAAAAACACTGAAGCTTTCTTT TRBJ1-1 many TRBD1 TRBV10-3
CASSYELAGVENNEQFF TGTGCCAGCAGTTACGAGTTAGCGGGAGTGGAAAACAATGAGCAGTTCTTC TRBJ2-1 - TRBD2 TRBV6-2/TRBV6-3
CASSPYGGSGNEQFF TGTGCCAGCTCACCATATGGCGGGAGCGGGAATGAGCAGTTCTTC TRBJ2-1 many TRBD2 TRBV18
CASSLWGAGNTIYF TGTGCCAGCAGTTTATGGGGAGCTGGAAACACCATATATTTT TRBJ1-3 many - TRBV12-3/TRBV12-4
CASSLSGQGSTEAFF TGTGCCAGCAGTTTATCGGGACAGGGGAGCACTGAAGCTTTCTTT TRBJ1-1 many TRBD1 TRBV27
CASKEPGLGDEKLFF TGTGCCAGCAAAGAACCGGGGCTAGGAGATGAAAAACTGTTTTTT TRBJ1-4 few - TRBV6-1
CASSTFPGQGKGTGELFF TGTGCCAGCAGTACCTTTCCGGGACAGGGGAAAGGTACCGGGGAGCTGTTTTTT TRBJ2-2 few TRBD1 TRBV28
CASSLGQGNNYGYTF TGTGCCAGCAGCTTAGGCCAGGGGAATAACTATGGCTACACCTTC TRBJ1-2 many - TRBV11-2
CASSLRLAGGISTDTQYF TGTGCCAGCAGCTTAAGACTAGCGGGAGGGATTAGCACAGATACGCAGTATTTT TRBJ2-3 - TRBD2 TRBV7-8
CSARGTSAYNEQFF TGCAGTGCTAGGGGGACTAGCGCCTACAATGAGCAGTTCTTC TRBJ2-1 - TRBD2 TRBV20-1
CASSDGTFHQETQYF TGTGCCAGTAGTGACGGGACATTCCACCAAGAGACCCAGTACTTC TRBJ2-5 few - TRBV19
CSARQIQYSSLFF TGCAGTGCTAGACAGATACAGTACTCATCGCTGTTTTTT TRBJ2-2 - - TRBV20-1
CSVSSGQETQYF TGCAGCGTTTCCTCGGGGCAAGAGACCCAGTACTTC TRBJ2-5 - - TRBV29-1
CASSPYQGQSATNEKLFF TGTGCCAGCAGCCCTTACCAGGGACAGTCTGCAACTAATGAAAAACTGTTTTTT TRBJ1-4 many TRBD1 TRBV6-1
CASSVGGRTMNTEAFF TGTGCCAGCAGCGTAGGCGGTCGGACTATGAACACTGAAGCTTTCTTT TRBJ1-1 few - TRBV5-6
CASSLQGFEQYF TGTGCCAGCAGTTTGCAAGGGTTTGAGCAGTACTTC TRBJ2-7 - - TRBV28
CASSLWAGEKLFF TGTGCCAGCAGTTTGTGGGCTGGGGAAAAACTGTTTTTT TRBJ1-4 few - TRBV27
CASSLGPRNTEAFF TGCGCCAGCAGCCTCGGGCCGAGGAACACTGAAGCTTTCTTT TRBJ1-1 many - TRBV5-1
CSAPTGGLDEQYF TGCAGTGCCCCGACAGGGGGCTTGGACGAGCAGTACTTC TRBJ2-7 many TRBD1 TRBV20-1
CASSQWTSKTGKLFF TGTGCCAGCAGTCAATGGACCTCAAAGACGGGGAAACTGTTTTTT TRBJ1-4 many - TRBV6-2/TRBV6-3
CASSPGRGDYSNQPQHF TGTGCCAGCAGCCCCGGACGGGGAGATTATAGCAATCAGCCCCAGCATTTT TRBJ1-5 many - TRBV3-1
CASSLQLPGTEAFF TGTGCCAGCAGTTTACAGTTACCGGGGACTGAAGCTTTCTTT TRBJ1-1 many - TRBV2
CASSDQSGTITDTQYF TGTGCCAGCAGTGATCAGTCCGGGACCATCACAGATACGCAGTATTTT TRBJ2-3 few - TRBV6-1
CASSGPGGAHSNQPQHF TGTGCCAGCAGTGGTCCAGGGGGGGCTCATAGCAATCAGCCCCAGCATTTT TRBJ1-5 - TRBD1 TRBV12-3/TRBV12-4
CSTGHSGGRNTIYF TGCAGTACCGGTCACAGCGGAGGCCGGAACACCATATATTTT TRBJ1-3 - - TRBV20-1
CASRSSGDPSYEQYF TGTGCCAGCAGATCCTCAGGGGACCCCTCCTACGAGCAGTACTTC TRBJ2-7 many - TRBV11-1
CASSRTDTSSYEQYF TGTGCCAGCAGCCGGACAGATACAAGCTCCTACGAGCAGTACTTC TRBJ2-7 many - TRBV28
CSGQVNEQFF TGCAGCGGCCAGGTCAATGAGCAGTTCTTC TRBJ2-1 many - TRBV29-1
CASSTRPTSNQPRHF TGTGCCAGCAGTACCCGACCGACTAGCAATCAGCCCCGGCATTTT TRBJ1-5 - - TRBV28
CASSLKAGARRQHF TGTGCCAGCAGCTTAAAGGCTGGAGCCCGCCGCCAGCATTTT TRBJ1-5 many - TRBV7-2
CASRSGENTEAFF TGCGCCAGCAGATCAGGGGAAAACACTGAAGCTTTCTTT TRBJ1-1 many - TRBV10-2
CASSLGQRATEAFF TGTGCCAGCAGTTTAGGGCAGAGGGCCACTGAAGCTTTCTTT TRBJ1-1 - - TRBV12-3/TRBV12-4